The clone carrying this TCR beta chain was recorded many times. These data are taken from a study of T cells in Graves' hyperthyroidism and ophthalmopathy. The source material, RNA transcripts, was used to amplify TCR beta CDR3 regions. With the HTBI primer set, the TCR CDR3 went through a first round of RT-PCR. One entry per CDR3 protein results from TCRdb running MiXCR on the multiplex PCR reads. This sample carries nearly 600,000 distinct CDR3 sequences, about 14% of them seen once, and the ten largest clones take 5.8%. Germline assignment: CDR1 SGHTA and CDR2 FQGNSA. This CDR3 has 15 amino acids. The J segment lost 6 bases and the V segment lost 6 bases, leaving 12 bases of the junction unmatched. The diagnoses drew upon clinical symptoms, serum thyroxine and TRAb, thyroid ultrasound and orbital computed tomography.

Sequencing used blood. The chain has TRBV7-2 and TRBJ2-5, with TRBD1 matching 8 bases. The sequence was collected from a woman aged 25-40 years with Graves' hyperthyroidism that later progressed to Graves' ophthalmopathy. CDR3 in DNA: TGTGCCAGCAGTAAACAGGGGGACTGGCAAAAGACCCAGTACTTC. This codes for CASSKQGDWQKTQYF.